The clone carrying this T cell receptor beta chain occurred a few times. The antigen is not known. Time point here: pre-sensitization, week 0. Treatment in this sample: therapeutic diphenylcyclopropenone sensitization with weekly scalp DPC. These data come from a study of human T cells and chemical hapten exposure. V lost 7 bases to trimming and J lost 5 bases, with 11 bases between them. The CDR3 runs 12 residues. Germline CDR1 MDHEN, CDR2 SYDVKM. Each CDR3 protein is one row after TCRdb ran MiXCR on the RACE reads. The sample has approximately 180,000 distinct CDR3 sequences, nearly 30% seen once. General study results and limits: Because all patients had alopecia, their immune responses might differ from healthy ones. TCRs above 1 in 1000 frequency stayed constant with DPC sensitization.

This TCR was sampled from a woman aged 30 to 39 with alopecia areata. Some clones in this sample may be carry-over from other donors' samples. The sequencing here drew on whole blood, taken in connection with sensitization to the hapten diphenylcyclopropenone (DPC). The chain couples TRBV28 to TRBJ1-1; weak D call: TRBD1 (5 bases). CDR3 sequence: CASIWGGTEAFF. The CDR3 region has the DNA TGTGCCAGCATATGGGGGGGGACTGAAGCTTTCTTT.